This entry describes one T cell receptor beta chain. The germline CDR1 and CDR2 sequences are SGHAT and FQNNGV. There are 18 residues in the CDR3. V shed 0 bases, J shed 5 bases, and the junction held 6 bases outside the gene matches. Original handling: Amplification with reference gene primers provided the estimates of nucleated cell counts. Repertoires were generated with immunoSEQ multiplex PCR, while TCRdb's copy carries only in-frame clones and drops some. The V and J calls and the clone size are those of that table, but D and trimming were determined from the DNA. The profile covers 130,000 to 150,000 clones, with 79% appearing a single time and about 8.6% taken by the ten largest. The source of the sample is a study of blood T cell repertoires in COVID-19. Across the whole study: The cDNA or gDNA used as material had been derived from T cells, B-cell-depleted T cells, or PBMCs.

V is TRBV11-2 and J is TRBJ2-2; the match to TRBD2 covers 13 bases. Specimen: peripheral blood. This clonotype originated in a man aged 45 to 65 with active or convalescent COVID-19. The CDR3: CASSLELAGGLRTGELFF. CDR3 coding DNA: TGTGCCAGCAGCTTAGAACTAGCGGGAGGGCTCAGAACCGGGGAGCTGTTTTTT.